The subject of this entry is one TCR beta chain. Its antigen remains unknown. Germline CDR1 and CDR2: SGHRS and YFSETQ. CDR3 size: 19 residues. The data were taken from a study of cytomegalovirus exposure and HLA in healthy donors. Overall study findings and caveats: A link between a missense DCLRE1C variant and TCR beta V- and J-gene trimming emerged from a later analysis. Cytomegalovirus association was listed for approximately 150 TCR beta chains. What a later analysis showed was that several of the most significant clusters appeared linked to common viral pathogens.

It was with 60 Vbeta and 13 Jbeta primers that the PCR ran. Method: immunoSEQ multiplex PCR; TCRdb's copy keeps in-frame clones and lacks some. The sample lists 95,000 to 150,000 clones, over 6.5% seen once, with around 6.1% in the top ten. The chain has TRBV5-1 and TRBJ2-5; TRBD2 matches 13 bases. TRBJ2-7 matches the DNA end more closely, so the J call is doubtful. This clonotype was obtained from a woman between 40 and 55 years old in good health and CMV-seropositive. Sequenced material: PBMCs. CDR3: CASSGTGTSGVGFLYEQYF. In nucleotides, the CDR3 is TGCGCCAGCAGCGGTACCGGGACTAGCGGGGTCGGTTTCCTTTACGAGCAGTACTTC.